This T cell receptor (beta chain) was obtained from a study of CXCR3-negative and CXCR3-positive naive CD8 T cells. Study results and limitations: Naive cells with CXCR3 showed TRB CDR3s that were more hydrophobic than those in CXCR3-negative naive cells.

About this clonotype itself: The antigen is undetermined.

Carrying UMI labels, the TRB cDNA libraries were prepared through 5' RACE. TCRdb re-called the 5' RACE reads; every CDR3 protein appears as one record, without DNA. This sample's table has some 120,000 distinct CDR3 sequences. The CDR3 is 14 amino acids. Germline values: CDR1 SGHDT, CDR2 YYEEEE. Sample: naive CXCR3+ CD8+ T cells from blood. Subset specified: CD45RO-CCR7+CD27+CD95- naive CD8+ T cells expressing CXCR3 (TNR3+). The chain joins TRBV5-6 to TRBJ2-1; the D gene TCRdb calls, TRBD1, cannot be checked with no DNA. This TCR derives from a human donor in good health. Some clones in this sample may be carry-over from other donors' samples. The CDR3 loop reads CASSLGTGHNEQFF.